Listed below are T cell receptor beta chains from one sample, sequenced in a study of blood T cell repertoires in COVID-19. This table comes from immunoSEQ multiplex PCR, and its TCRdb copy is limited to in-frame clones, with some not included. Seen here are 200,000 to 250,000 clones, over 60% observed once, and the top ten hold around 5.8%. Sequenced material: peripheral blood. Receptors originate from a woman aged 70-85 years with acute or convalescent COVID-19. CDR3s include the opening cysteine and the closing phenylalanine or tryptophan. D genes are given only for firm matches. For some rows the clone size is stated as once, few or many, or as a class when expanded; others skip it.

V gene: TRBV5-4
D gene: TRBD2
clone size: once
J gene: TRBJ2-7
CDR3 DNA: TGTGCCAGCAGCCCAGGTGGGAGGGTCGAGCAGTACTTC
CDR3 protein: CASSPGGRVEQYF

V gene: TRBV28
D gene: TRBD1
clone size: NA
J gene: TRBJ1-2
CDR3 DNA: TGTGCCAGCAGTTTTAGAGGGGGCGTGGGGTATGGCTACACCTTC
CDR3 protein: CASSFRGGVGYGYTF

V gene: TRBV11-2
D gene: NA
clone size: NA
J gene: TRBJ2-3
CDR3 DNA: TGTGCCAGCAGCTTGACCCCTTTGTCCGGCGGGACTTACTATACGCAGTATTTT
CDR3 protein: CASSLTPLSGGTYYTQYF

V gene: TRBV2
D gene: TRBD2
clone size: once
J gene: TRBJ2-5
CDR3 DNA: TGTGCCAGCAGTCCTGGGACTAGCGGGAGGGCCGTAGAGACCCAGTACTTC
CDR3 protein: CASSPGTSGRAVETQYF

V gene: TRBV19
D gene: NA
clone size: few
J gene: TRBJ2-7
CDR3 DNA: TGTGCCAGTAGTATAGGCCAGGGTTGGTCCTACGAGCAGTACTTC
CDR3 protein: CASSIGQGWSYEQYF

V gene: TRBV12-3/TRBV12-4
D gene: NA
clone size: NA
J gene: TRBJ2-5
CDR3 DNA: TGTGCCAGCAGTTTAGTACAAGAGACCCAGTACTTC
CDR3 protein: CASSLVQETQYF

V gene: TRBV5-4
D gene: TRBD2
clone size: NA
J gene: TRBJ2-2
CDR3 DNA: TGTGCCAGCAGCTTCGGCGGGAGGAAGGACACCGGGGAGCTGTTTTTT
CDR3 protein: CASSFGGRKDTGELFF

V gene: TRBV6-5
D gene: TRBD1
clone size: NA
J gene: TRBJ1-5
CDR3 DNA: TGTGCCAGCAGACGGGACAGGGTTAGCAATCAGCCCCAGCATTTT
CDR3 protein: CASRRDRVSNQPQHF

V gene: TRBV24-1
D gene: TRBD1
clone size: NA
J gene: TRBJ1-5
CDR3 DNA: TGTGCCACCAGTGACTCACAGGGGAAGAGCAATCAGCCCCAGCATTTT
CDR3 protein: CATSDSQGKSNQPQHF

V gene: TRBV29-1
D gene: NA
clone size: NA
J gene: TRBJ1-3
CDR3 DNA: TGCAGCGGACAACTCTCTGGAAACACCATATATTTT
CDR3 protein: CSGQLSGNTIYF

V gene: TRBV28
D gene: NA
clone size: NA
J gene: TRBJ2-7
CDR3 DNA: TGTGCCAGCAGTTTACCCACAGGTAGCTCCTACGAGCAGTACTTC
CDR3 protein: CASSLPTGSSYEQYF

V gene: TRBV27
D gene: NA
clone size: NA
J gene: TRBJ2-4
CDR3 DNA: TGTGCCAGCAGTTTAGGGCAGGCCAAAAACATTCAGTACTTC
CDR3 protein: CASSLGQAKNIQYF

V gene: TRBV10-3
D gene: TRBD2
clone size: NA
J gene: TRBJ2-1
CDR3 DNA: TGTGCCATCAGTGGGACTAGCGGAGGGAACAATGAGCAGTTCTTC
CDR3 protein: CAISGTSGGNNEQFF

V gene: TRBV19
D gene: TRBD1
clone size: NA
J gene: TRBJ1-1
CDR3 DNA: TGTGCCAGTAGTGAAGCAGGGGGATTATCCACTGAAGCTTTCTTT
CDR3 protein: CASSEAGGLSTEAFF

V gene: TRBV5-1
D gene: NA
clone size: NA
J gene: TRBJ2-3
CDR3 DNA: TGCGCCAGCAGCTTGGCGGGACAACCCACAGATACGCAGTATTTT
CDR3 protein: CASSLAGQPTDTQYF

V gene: TRBV3-1/TRBV3-2
D gene: TRBD1
clone size: NA
J gene: TRBJ1-6
CDR3 DNA: TGTGCCAGCAGCCCCCACCGGGACAGCCCCTATAATTCACCCCTCCACTTT
CDR3 protein: CASSPHRDSPYNSPLHF

V gene: TRBV4-2
D gene: NA
clone size: NA
J gene: TRBJ2-7
CDR3 DNA: TGTGCCAGCAGCCAACCACAGGGATACGAGCAGTACTTC
CDR3 protein: CASSQPQGYEQYF